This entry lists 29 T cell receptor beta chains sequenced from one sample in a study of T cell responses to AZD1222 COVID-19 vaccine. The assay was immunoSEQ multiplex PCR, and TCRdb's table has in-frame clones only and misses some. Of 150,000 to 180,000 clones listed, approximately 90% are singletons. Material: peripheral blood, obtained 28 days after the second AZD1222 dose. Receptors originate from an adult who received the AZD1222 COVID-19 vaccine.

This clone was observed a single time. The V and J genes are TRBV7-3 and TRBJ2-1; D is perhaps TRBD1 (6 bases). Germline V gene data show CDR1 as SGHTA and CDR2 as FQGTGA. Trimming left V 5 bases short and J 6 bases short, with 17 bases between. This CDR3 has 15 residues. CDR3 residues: CASSPSRTVVNEQFF. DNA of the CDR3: TGTGCCAGCAGCCCCTCCCGGACAGTGGTCAATGAGCAGTTCTTC.

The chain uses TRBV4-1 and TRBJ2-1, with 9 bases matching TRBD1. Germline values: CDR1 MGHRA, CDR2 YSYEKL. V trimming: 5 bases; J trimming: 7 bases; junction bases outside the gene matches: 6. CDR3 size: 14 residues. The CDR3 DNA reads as TGCGCCAGCAGCTCCGGGACAGGGAGGAATGAGCAGTTCTTC. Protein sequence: CASSSGTGRNEQFF.

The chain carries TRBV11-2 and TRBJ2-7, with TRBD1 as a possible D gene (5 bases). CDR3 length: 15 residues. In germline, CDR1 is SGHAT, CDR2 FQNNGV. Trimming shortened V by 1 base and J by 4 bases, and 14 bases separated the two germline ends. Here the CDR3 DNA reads TGTGCCAGCAGCTTAGGGGCCCAGGCAGGGTACGAGCAGTACTTC. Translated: CASSLGAQAGYEQYF.

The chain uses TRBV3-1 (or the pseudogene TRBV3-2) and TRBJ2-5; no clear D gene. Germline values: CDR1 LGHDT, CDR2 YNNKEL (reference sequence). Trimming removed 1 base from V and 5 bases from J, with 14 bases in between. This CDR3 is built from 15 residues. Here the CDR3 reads CASSQALTNGETQYF. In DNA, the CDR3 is TGTGCCAGCAGCCAAGCGCTCACCAACGGGGAGACCCAGTACTTC.

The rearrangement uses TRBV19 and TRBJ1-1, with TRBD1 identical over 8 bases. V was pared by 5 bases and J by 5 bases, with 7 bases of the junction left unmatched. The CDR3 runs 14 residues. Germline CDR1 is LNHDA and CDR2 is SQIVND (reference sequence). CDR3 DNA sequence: TGTGCCAGTAGTTCCCCAGGGGGCATGACTGAAGCTTTCTTT. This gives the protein CASSSPGGMTEAFF.

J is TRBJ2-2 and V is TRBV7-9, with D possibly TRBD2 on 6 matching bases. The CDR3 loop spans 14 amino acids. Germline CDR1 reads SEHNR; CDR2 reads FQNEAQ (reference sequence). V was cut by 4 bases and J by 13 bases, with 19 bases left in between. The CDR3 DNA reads TGTGCCAGCAGCTGGTCCCGGGACTTAAGGGGGCTGTTTTTT. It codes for CASSWSRDLRGLFF.

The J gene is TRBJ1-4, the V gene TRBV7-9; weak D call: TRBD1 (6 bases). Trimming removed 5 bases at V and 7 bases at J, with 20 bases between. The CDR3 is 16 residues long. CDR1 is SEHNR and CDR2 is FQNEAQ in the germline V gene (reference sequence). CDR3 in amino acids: CASSQNGGVLSEKLFF. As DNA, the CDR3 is TGTGCCAGCAGCCAAAACGGGGGCGTTTTATCTGAAAAACTGTTTTTT.

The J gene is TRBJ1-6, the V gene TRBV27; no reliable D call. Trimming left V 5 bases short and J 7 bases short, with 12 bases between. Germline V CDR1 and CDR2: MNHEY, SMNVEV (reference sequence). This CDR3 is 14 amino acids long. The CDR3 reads CASSLRHVNSPLHF. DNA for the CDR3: TGTGCCAGCAGTCTCAGACACGTGAATTCACCCCTCCACTTT.

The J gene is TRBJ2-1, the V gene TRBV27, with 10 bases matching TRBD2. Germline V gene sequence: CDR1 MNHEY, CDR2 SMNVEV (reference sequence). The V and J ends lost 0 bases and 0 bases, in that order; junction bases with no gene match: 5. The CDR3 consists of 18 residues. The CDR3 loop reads CASSLSSGGRSSYNEQFF. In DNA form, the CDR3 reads TGTGCCAGCAGTTTATCTAGCGGGGGGCGAAGCTCCTACAATGAGCAGTTCTTC.

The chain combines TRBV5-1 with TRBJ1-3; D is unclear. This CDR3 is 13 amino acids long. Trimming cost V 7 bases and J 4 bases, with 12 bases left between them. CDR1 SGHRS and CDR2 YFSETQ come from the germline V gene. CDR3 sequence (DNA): TGCGCCAGCCGTTCCGAGCCCGGAAACACCATATATTTT. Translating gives CASRSEPGNTIYF.

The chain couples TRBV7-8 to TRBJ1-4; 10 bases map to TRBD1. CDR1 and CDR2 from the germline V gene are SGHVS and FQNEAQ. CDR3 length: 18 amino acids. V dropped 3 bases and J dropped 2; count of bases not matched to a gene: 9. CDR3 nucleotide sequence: TGTGCCAGCAGCTTTTCCGGGACAGGGGATTCCACTAATGAAAAACTGTTTTTT. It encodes CASSFSGTGDSTNEKLFF.

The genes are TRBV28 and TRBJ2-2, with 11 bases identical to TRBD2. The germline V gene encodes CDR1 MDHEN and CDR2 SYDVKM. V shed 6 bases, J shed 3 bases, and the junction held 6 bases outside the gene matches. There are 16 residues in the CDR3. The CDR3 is CASRTIAGGDTGELFF. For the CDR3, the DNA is TGTGCCAGCAGAACTATAGCGGGAGGGGACACCGGGGAGCTGTTTTTT.

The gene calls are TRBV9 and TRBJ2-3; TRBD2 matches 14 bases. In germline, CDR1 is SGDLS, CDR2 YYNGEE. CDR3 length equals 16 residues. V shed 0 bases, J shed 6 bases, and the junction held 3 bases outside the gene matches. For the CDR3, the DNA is TGTGCCAGCAGCGTAGGGACTAGCGGGGGGTATGATACGCAGTATTTT. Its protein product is CASSVGTSGGYDTQYF.

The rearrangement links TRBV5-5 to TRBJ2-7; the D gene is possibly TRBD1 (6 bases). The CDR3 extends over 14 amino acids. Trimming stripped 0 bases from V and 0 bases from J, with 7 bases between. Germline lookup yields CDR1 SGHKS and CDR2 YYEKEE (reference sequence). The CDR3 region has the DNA TGTGCCAGCAGCTTGGTCAGGGGCTCCTACGAGCAGTACTTC. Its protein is CASSLVRGSYEQYF.

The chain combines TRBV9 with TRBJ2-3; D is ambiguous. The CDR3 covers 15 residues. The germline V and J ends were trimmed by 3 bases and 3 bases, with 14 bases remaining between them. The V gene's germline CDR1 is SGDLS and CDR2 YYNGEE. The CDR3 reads CASSGRSGATDTQYF. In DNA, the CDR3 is TGTGCCAGCAGCGGCCGGTCGGGTGCGACAGATACGCAGTATTTT. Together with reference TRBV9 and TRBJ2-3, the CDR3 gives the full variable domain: DSGVTQTPKHLITATGQRVTLRCSPRSGDLSVYWYQQSLDQGLQFLIQYYNGEERAKGNILERFSAQQFPDLHSELNLSSLELGDSALYFCASSGRSGATDTQYFGPGTRLTVL.

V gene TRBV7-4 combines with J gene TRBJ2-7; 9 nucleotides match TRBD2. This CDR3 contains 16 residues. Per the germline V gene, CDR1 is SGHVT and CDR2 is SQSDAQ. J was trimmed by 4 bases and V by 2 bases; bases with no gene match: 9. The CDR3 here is CASSLTIAGAIYEQYF. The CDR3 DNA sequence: TGTGCCAGCAGCTTAACCATAGCGGGGGCTATTTACGAGCAGTACTTC.

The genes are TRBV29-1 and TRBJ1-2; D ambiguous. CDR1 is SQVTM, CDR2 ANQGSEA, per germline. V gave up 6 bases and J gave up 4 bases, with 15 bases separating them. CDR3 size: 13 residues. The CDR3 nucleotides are TGCAGCGTAGAGCGGACTGGAGGCTATGGCTACACCTTC. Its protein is CSVERTGGYGYTF.

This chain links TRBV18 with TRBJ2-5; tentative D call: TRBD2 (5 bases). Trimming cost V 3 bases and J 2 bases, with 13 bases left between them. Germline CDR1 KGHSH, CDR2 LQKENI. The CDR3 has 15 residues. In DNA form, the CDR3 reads TGTGCCAGCTCACCTATGTTTGGGAGTCAAGAGACCCAGTACTTC. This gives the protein CASSPMFGSQETQYF.

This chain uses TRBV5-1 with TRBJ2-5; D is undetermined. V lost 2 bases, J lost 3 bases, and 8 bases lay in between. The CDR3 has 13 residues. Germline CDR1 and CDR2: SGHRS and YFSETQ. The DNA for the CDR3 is TGCGCCAGCAGCTTCGGCGCGGAAGAGACCCAGTACTTC. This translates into CASSFGAEETQYF.

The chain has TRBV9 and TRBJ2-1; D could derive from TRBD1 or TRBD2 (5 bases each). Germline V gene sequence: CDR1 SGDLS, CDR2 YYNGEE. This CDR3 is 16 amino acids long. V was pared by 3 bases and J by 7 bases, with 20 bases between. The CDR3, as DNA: TGTGCCAGCAGCGCCAGGGACCTGCGCTTCGGGAATGAGCAGTTCTTC. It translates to CASSARDLRFGNEQFF.

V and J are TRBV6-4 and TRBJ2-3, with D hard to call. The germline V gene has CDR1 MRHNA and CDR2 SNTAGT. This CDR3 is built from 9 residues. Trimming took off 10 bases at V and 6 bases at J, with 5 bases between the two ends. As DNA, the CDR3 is TGTGCCATGGGGGATACGCAGTATTTT. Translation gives CAMGDTQYF.

Here the CDR3 reads CASKGRSYTF. CDR3 bases: TGTGCCAGCAAGGGCCGGTCCTACACCTTC. The chain couples TRBV9 to TRBJ1-2; D not certain. CDR1 and CDR2 from the germline V gene are SGDLS and YYNGEE. V was shortened by 6 bases and J by 10 bases, with 10 bases between the two germline ends. The CDR3 is 10 residues long.

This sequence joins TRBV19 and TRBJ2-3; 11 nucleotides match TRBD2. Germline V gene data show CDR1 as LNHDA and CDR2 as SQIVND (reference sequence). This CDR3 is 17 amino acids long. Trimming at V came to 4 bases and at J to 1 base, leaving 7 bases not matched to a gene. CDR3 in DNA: TGTGCCAGTAGTAGAGGGCTGACTAGCGGGGGCACAGATACGCAGTATTTT. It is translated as CASSRGLTSGGTDTQYF. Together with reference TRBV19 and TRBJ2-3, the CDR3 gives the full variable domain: DGGITQSPKYLFRKEGQNVTLSCEQNLNHDAMYWYRQDPGQGLRLIYYSQIVNDFQKGDIAEGYSVSREKKESFPLTVTSAQKNPTAFYLCASSRGLTSGGTDTQYFGPGTRLTVL.

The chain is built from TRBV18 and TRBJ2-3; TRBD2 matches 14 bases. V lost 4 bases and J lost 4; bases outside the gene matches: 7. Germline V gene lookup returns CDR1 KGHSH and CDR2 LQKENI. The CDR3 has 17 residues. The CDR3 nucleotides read TGTGCCAGCTCACAACGGACTAGCGGGGGGCTAGCAGATACGCAGTATTTT. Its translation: CASSQRTSGGLADTQYF.

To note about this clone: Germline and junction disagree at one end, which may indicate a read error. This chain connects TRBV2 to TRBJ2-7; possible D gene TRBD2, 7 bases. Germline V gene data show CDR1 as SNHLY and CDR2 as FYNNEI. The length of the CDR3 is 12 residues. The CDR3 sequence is CASSERRGPCDF. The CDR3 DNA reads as TGTGCCAGCAGTGAAAGGCGGGGGCCCTGCGACTTC.

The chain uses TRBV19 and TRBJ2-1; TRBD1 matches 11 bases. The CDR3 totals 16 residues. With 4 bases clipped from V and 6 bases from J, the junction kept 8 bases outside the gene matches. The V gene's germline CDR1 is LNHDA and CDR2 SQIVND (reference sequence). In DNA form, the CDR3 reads TGTGCCAGTAGTAGCCTGGGACAGGGGGTGGGCAATGAGCAGTTCTTC. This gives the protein CASSSLGQGVGNEQFF.

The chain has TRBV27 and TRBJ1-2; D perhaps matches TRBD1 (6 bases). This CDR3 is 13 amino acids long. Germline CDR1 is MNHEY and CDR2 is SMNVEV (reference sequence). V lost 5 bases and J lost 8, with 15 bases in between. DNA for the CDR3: TGTGCCAGCAGTCTACAGGGATTCCAAGGCTACACCTTC. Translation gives CASSLQGFQGYTF.

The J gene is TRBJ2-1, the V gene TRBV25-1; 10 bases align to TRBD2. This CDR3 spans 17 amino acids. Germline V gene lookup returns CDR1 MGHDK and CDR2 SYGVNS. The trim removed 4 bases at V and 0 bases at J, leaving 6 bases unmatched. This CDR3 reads CASSGLAGGPSYNEQFF. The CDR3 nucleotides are TGTGCCAGCAGTGGCTTAGCGGGGGGACCCTCCTACAATGAGCAGTTCTTC. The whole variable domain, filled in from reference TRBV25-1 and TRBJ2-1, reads EADIYQTPRYLVIGTGKKITLECSQTMGHDKMYWYQQDPGMELHLIHYSYGVNSTEKGDLSSESTVSRIRTEHFPLTLESARPSHTSQYLCASSGLAGGPSYNEQFFGPGTRLTVL.

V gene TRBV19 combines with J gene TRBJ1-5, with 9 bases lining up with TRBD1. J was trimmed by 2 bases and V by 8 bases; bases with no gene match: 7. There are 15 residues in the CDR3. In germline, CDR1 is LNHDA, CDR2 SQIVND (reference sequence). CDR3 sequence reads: CASSTGGGGNQPQHF. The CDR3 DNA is TGTGCCAGTTCTACAGGGGGCGGTGGCAATCAGCCCCAGCATTTT.